The clone carrying this T cell receptor beta chain occurred a few times. What it binds is unknown. Treatment noted: roughly 10-day PBMC culture with coronavirus spike peptide pools or control peptides (ViraFEST assay). ViraFEST stimulated the growth of antigen-specific T cells using peptide pools and subsequently profiled their TCRs by sequencing. The data were taken from a study of vaccination and CD4 T cells after COVID-19. Oncomine TCR Beta short-read sequencing was applied to DNA from cultured CD4+ T cells. MiXCR, run by TCRdb on the PCR reads, gives a single entry per CDR3 protein. Of 20,000 to 25,000 distinct CDR3 sequences in the sample, 35% to 40% were seen once. The CDR3 totals 15 residues. CDR1 is LNHDA and CDR2 is SQIVND in the germline V gene (reference sequence). J gave up 5 bases and V 2 bases, and 6 bases lay outside the gene matches.

The clonotype comes from a human donor who had recovered from COVID-19. The sample consisted of CD4+ T cells from blood, cultured in vitro, taken before SARS-CoV-2 vaccination. This sequence joins TRBV19 and TRBJ2-5, with 9 bases identical to TRBD1. The CDR3 reads CASSIPGQGLETQYF. CDR3 sequence (DNA): TGTGCCAGTAGTATACCGGGACAGGGATTGGAGACCCAGTACTTC.